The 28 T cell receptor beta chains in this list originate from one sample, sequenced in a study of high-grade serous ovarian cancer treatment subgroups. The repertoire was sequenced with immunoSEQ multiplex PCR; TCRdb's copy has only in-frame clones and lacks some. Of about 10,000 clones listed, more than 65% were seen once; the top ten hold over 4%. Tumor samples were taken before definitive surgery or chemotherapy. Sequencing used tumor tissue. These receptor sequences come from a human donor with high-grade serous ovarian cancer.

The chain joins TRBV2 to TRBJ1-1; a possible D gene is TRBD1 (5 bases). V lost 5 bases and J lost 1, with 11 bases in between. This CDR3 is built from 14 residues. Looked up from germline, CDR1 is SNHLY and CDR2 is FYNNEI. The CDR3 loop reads CASSIDSPNTEAFF. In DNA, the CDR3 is TGTGCCAGCAGTATAGACAGCCCGAACACTGAAGCTTTCTTT.

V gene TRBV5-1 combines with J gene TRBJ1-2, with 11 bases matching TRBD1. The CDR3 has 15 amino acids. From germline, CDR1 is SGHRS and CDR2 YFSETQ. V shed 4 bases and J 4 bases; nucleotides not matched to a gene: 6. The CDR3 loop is CASSPLGTGGYGYTF. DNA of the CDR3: TGCGCCAGCAGCCCGTTGGGGACAGGGGGCTATGGCTACACCTTC.

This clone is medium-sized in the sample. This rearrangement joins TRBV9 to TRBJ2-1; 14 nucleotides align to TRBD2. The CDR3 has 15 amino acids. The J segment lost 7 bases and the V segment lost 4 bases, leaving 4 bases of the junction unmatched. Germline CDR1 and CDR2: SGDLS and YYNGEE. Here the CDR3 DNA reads TGTGCCAGCAGCCCGGGACTAGCGGGAGTTAATGAGCAGTTCTTC. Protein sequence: CASSPGLAGVNEQFF.

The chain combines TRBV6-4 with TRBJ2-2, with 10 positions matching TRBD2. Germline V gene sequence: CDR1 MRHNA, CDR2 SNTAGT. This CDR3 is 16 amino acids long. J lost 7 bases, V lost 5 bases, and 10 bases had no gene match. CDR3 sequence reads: CASSYRASGSRGELFF. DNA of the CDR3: TGTGCCAGCAGTTACCGGGCTAGCGGGAGTCGCGGGGAGCTGTTTTTT.

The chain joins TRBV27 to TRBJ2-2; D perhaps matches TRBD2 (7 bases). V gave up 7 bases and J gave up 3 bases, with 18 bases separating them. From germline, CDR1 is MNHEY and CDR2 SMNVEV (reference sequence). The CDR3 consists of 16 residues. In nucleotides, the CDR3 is TGTGCCAGCACCCGGGGGAGGGGGTCTGACACCGGGGAGCTGTTTTTT. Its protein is CASTRGRGSDTGELFF.

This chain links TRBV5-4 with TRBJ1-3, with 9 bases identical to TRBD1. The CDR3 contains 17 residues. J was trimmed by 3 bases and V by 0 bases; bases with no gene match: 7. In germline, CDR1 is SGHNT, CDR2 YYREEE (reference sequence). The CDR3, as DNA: TGTGCCAGCAGCTTGGGACTACAGGGGGCGGGTGGAAACACCATATATTTT. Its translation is CASSLGLQGAGGNTIYF.

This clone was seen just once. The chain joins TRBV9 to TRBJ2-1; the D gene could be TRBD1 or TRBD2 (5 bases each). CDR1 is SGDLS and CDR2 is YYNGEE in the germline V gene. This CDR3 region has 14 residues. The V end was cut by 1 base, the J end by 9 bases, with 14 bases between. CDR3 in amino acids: CASSVYSTGLEQFF. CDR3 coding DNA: TGTGCCAGCAGCGTATATTCCACAGGACTTGAGCAGTTCTTC.

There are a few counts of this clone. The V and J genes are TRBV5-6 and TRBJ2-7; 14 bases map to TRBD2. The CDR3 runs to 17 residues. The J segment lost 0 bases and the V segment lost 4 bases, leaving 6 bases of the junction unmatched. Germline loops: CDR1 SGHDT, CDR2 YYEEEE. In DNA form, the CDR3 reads TGTGCCAGCAGCCCGGGACTAGCGGGAGTAGGCTCCTACGAGCAGTACTTC. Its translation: CASSPGLAGVGSYEQYF.

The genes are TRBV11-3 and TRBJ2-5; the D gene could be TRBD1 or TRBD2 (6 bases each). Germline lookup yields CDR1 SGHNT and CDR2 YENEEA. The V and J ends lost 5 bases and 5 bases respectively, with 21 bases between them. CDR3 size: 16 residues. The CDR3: CASSPPGVGAGETQYF. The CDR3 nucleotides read TGTGCCAGCAGCCCTCCGGGGGTGGGGGCGGGGGAGACCCAGTACTTC.

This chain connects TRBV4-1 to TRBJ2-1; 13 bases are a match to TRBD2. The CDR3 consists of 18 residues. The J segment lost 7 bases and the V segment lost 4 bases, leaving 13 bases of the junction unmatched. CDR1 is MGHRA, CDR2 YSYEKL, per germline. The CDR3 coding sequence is TGCGCCAGCAGCCGAGGACTAGCGGGAGTGTGGACGGGGAATGAGCAGTTCTTC. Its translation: CASSRGLAGVWTGNEQFF.

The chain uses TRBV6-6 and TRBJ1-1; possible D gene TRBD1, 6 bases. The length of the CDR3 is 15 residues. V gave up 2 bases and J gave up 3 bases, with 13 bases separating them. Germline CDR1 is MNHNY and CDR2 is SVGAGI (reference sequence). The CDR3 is CASSYEGEGDTEAFF. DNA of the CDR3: TGTGCCAGCAGTTACGAGGGTGAGGGGGACACTGAAGCTTTCTTT.

CDR3 bases: TGTGCCAGCAGGAAGGACAGGGTAGAGAACTATGGCTACACCTTC. Its translation: CASRKDRVENYGYTF. This chain uses TRBV6-1 with TRBJ1-2, with 8 bases fitting TRBD1. The J segment lost 2 bases and the V segment lost 6 bases, leaving 8 bases of the junction unmatched. The length of the CDR3 is 15 residues. In germline, CDR1 is MNHNS, CDR2 SASEGT.

Here the CDR3 DNA reads TGCGCCAGCAGCCAAGCGACAGGGTTGTACGAGCAGTACTTC. Translating it yields CASSQATGLYEQYF. The chain employs TRBV4-3 and TRBJ2-7; the match to TRBD1 covers 7 bases. The germline V gene has CDR1 LGHNA and CDR2 YSLEER. V shed 1 base, J shed 4 bases, and the junction held 4 bases outside the gene matches. The CDR3 extends over 14 amino acids.

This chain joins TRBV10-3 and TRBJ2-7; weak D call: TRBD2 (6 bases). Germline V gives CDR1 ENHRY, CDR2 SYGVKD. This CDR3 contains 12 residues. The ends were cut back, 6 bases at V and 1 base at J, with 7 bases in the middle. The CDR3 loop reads CAIRGGSYEQYF. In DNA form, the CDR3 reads TGTGCCATCAGGGGGGGTTCCTACGAGCAGTACTTC.

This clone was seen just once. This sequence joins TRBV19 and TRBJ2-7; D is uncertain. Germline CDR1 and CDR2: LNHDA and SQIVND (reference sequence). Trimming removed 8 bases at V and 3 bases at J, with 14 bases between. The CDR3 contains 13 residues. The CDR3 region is CASSNLIDYEQYF. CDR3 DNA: TGTGCCAGTTCCAACCTGATTGACTACGAGCAGTACTTC.

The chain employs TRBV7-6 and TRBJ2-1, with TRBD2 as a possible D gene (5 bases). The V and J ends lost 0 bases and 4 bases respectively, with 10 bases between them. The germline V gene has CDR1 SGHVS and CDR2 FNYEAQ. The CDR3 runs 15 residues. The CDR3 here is CASSLALVGYNEQFF. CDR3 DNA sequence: TGTGCCAGCAGCTTAGCACTAGTGGGGTACAATGAGCAGTTCTTC. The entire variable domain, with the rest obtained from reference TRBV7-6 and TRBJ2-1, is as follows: GAGVSQSPRYKVTKRGQDVALRCDPISGHVSLYWYRQALGQGPEFLTYFNYEAQQDKSGLPNDRFSAERPEGSISTLTIQRTEQRDSAMYRCASSLALVGYNEQFFGPGTRLTVL.

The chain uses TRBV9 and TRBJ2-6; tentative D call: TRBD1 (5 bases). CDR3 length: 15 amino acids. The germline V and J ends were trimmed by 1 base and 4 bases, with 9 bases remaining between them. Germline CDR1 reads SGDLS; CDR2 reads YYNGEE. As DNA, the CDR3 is TGTGCCAGCAGCGTATCAGGGTACGGGGCCAACGTCCTGACTTTC. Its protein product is CASSVSGYGANVLTF.

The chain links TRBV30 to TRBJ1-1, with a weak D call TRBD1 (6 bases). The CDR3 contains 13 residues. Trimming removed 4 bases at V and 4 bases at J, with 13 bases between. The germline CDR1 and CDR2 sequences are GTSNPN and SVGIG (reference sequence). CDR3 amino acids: CAWIGGSGTEAFF. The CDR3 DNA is TGTGCCTGGATAGGGGGGTCGGGCACTGAAGCTTTCTTT.

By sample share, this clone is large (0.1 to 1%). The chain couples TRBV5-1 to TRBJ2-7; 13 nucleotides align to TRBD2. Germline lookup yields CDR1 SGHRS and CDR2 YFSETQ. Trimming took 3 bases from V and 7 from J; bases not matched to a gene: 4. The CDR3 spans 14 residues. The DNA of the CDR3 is TGCGCCAGCAGCTCACAGGGACTAGCGGGAGAGCAGTACTTC. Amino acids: CASSSQGLAGEQYF.

CDR3 coding DNA: TGCGCCAGCAGCTTGAGCTCCCAGGGAGGGGATACGCAGTATTTT. Its translation is CASSLSSQGGDTQYF. The chain carries TRBV5-1 and TRBJ2-3; 7 nucleotides agree with TRBD2. This CDR3 comprises 15 residues. V lost 1 base to trimming and J lost 6 bases; unmatched junction nucleotides: 8. Germline V gene lookup returns CDR1 SGHRS and CDR2 YFSETQ.

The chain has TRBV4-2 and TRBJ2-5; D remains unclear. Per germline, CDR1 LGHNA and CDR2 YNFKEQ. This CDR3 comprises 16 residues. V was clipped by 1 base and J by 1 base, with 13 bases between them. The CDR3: CASSQGRSGPQETQYF. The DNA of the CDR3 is TGTGCCAGCAGCCAAGGACGATCAGGACCCCAAGAGACCCAGTACTTC.

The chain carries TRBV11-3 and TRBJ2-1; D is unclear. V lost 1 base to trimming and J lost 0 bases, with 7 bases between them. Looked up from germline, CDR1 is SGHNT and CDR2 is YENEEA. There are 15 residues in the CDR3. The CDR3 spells CASSLGKISYNEQFF. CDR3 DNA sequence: TGTGCCAGCAGCTTAGGCAAAATCTCCTACAATGAGCAGTTCTTC.

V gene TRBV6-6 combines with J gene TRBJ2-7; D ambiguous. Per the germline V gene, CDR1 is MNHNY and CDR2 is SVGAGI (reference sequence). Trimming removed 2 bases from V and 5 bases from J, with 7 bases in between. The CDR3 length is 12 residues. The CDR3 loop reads CASSYTADEQYF. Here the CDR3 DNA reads TGTGCCAGCAGTTACACAGCAGACGAGCAGTACTTC.

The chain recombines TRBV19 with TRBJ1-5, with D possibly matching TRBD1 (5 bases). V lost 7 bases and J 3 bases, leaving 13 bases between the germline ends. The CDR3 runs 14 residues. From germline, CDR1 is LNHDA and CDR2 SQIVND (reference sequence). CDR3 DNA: TGTGCCAGTAAAGTGGTCAGGGACAATCAGCCCCAGCATTTT. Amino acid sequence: CASKVVRDNQPQHF.

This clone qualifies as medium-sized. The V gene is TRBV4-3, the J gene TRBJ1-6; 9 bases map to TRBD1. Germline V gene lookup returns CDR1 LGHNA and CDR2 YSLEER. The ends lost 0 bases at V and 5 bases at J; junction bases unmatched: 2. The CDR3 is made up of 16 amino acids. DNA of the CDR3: TGCGCCAGCAGCCAAGAAGACAGGGGGAATAATTCACCCCTCCACTTT. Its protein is CASSQEDRGNNSPLHF.

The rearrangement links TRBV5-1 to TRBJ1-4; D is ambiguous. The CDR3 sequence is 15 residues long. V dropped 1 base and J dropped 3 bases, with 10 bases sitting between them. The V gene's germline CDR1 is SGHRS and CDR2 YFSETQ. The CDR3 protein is CASSLLMAANEKLFF. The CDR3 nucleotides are TGCGCCAGCAGCTTGTTAATGGCGGCTAATGAAAAACTGTTTTTT.

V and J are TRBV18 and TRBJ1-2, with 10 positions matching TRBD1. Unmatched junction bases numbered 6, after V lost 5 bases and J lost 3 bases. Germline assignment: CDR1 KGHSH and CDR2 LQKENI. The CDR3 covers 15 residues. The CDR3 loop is CASSTTGGADYGYTF. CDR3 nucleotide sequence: TGTGCCAGCTCAACGACAGGGGGCGCGGACTATGGCTACACCTTC.

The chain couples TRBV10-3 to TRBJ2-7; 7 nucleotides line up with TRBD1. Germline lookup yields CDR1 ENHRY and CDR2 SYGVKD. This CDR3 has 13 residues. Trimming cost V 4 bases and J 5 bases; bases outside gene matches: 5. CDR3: CAISVGGKDEQYF. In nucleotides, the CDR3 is TGTGCCATCAGTGTAGGGGGCAAAGACGAGCAGTACTTC.